This TCR beta chain was recorded in a study of cytomegalovirus exposure and HLA in healthy donors. General study findings and limits: A list of around 150 TCR beta chains associated with cytomegalovirus was given.

On this clone: The antigen is undetermined.

The CDR3 consists of 14 residues. With 4 bases removed from V and 1 base from J, the gap between germline ends came to 11 bases. CDR1 MGHDK and CDR2 SYGVNS come from the germline V gene. The PCR used 60 Vbeta and 13 Jbeta primers. Data came from immunoSEQ multiplex PCR; TCRdb stores just in-frame clones and leaves some out. The repertoire holds some 130,000 clones, with over 70% as singletons. The TCR was taken from a man in his thirties or forties in good health and CMV-seronegative. The sample consisted of PBMCs. V usage is TRBV25-1 and J usage is TRBJ2-7; D possibly corresponds to TRBD2 (6 bases). CDR3 DNA sequence: TGTGCCAGCAGTGTAAGACTAGATTCCTACGAGCAGTACTTC. It codes for CASSVRLDSYEQYF.